This T cell receptor beta chain was captured by sequencing in a study of CD8+CD57+ T cells in acquired aplastic anemia. Findings of the study overall: Patients and controls shared 25 to 35 CD8+ CDR3 sequences, highly expressed in patients.

This clonotype was counted at least ten times. Its antigen is as yet unknown. The use of genomic DNA as template underpinned the TCR beta VDJ and CDR3 profiling. TCRdb itself ran the reads through MiXCR, one entry per CDR3 protein. The table has about 160,000 distinct CDR3 sequences, approximately 44% seen once. The length of the CDR3 is 14 residues. Germline CDR1 reads SGHAT; CDR2 reads FQNNGV. V was pared by 3 bases and J by 3 bases, with 5 bases of the junction left unmatched. Sequenced: sorted CD4+, CD8+, or CD8+CD57+ T cells (not recorded which) from PBMCs. The receptor was isolated from a human donor in good health. V is TRBV11-2 and J is TRBJ2-7; 7 nucleotides line up with TRBD1. CDR3 sequence (DNA): TGTGCCAGCAGCTTTGGACAGGTGAACTACGAGCAGTACTTC. Its translation: CASSFGQVNYEQYF.